The present TCR beta chain was sequenced within a study of blood T cell repertoires in COVID-19. The wider study: COVID-19 samples collected from the United States, Italy and Spain covered acute and convalescent phases.

As handled by the study authors: Reference gene primer amplification gave estimated nucleated cell counts. Data came from immunoSEQ multiplex PCR; TCRdb stores just in-frame clones and leaves some out. V and J calls and clone size are given by that table; D and trimming were obtained from the DNA. The sample consists of 270,000 or so clones, approximately 90% of them appearing once. This CDR3 region has 13 residues. V lost 5 bases, J lost 4 bases, and 2 bases stayed unmatched. Germline lookup yields CDR1 SGHVS and CDR2 FQNEAQ. The chain employs TRBV7-8 and TRBJ1-1; TRBD1 agrees at 9 bases. The source is a woman in her twenties or thirties with active or convalescent COVID-19. Sequencing input: peripheral blood. CDR3 protein: CASSRTGVTEAFF. CDR3 nucleotide sequence: TGTGCCAGCAGCCGGACAGGGGTCACTGAAGCTTTCTTT.